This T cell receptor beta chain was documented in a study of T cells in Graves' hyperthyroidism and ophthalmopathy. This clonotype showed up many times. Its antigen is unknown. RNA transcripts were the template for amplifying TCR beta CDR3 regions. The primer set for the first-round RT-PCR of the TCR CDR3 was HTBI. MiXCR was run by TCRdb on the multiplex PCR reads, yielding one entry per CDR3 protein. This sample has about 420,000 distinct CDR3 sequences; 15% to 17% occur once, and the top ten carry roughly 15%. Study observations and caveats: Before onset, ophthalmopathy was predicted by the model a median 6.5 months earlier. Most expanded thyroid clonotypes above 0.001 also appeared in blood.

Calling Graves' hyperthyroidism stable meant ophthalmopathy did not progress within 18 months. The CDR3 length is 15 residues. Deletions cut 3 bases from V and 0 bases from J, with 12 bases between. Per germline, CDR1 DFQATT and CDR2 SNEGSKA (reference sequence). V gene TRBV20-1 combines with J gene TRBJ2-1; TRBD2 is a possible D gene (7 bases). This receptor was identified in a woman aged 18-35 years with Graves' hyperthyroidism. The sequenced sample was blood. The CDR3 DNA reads TGCAGTGCTAGGGGGGGGGCGAGCTCCTACAATGAGCAGTTCTTC. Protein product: CSARGGASSYNEQFF.